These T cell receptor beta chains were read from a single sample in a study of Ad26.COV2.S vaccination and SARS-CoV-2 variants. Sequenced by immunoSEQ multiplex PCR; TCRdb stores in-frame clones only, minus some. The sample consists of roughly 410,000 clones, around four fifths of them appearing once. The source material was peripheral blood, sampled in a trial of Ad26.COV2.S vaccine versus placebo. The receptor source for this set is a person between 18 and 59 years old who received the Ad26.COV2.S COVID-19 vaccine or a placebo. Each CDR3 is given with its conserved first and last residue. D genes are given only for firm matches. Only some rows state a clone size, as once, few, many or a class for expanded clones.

CASSTLGGGGFTDTQYF TGTGCCAGTAGTACCTTAGGGGGAGGGGGGTTCACAGATACGCAGTATTTT TRBV19 . . TRBJ2-3
CSVDDIYEGVRNEQFF TGCAGCGTTGATGATATCTACGAGGGAGTGAGGAATGAGCAGTTCTTC TRBV29-1 . few TRBJ2-1
CASSDSRRNTEAFF TGCGCCAGCAGCGACTCCCGAAGGAACACTGAAGCTTTCTTT TRBV5-1 . . TRBJ1-1
CASSLMNAPNTEAFF TGTGCCAGCAGCTTAATGAATGCCCCGAACACTGAAGCTTTCTTT TRBV7-9 . . TRBJ1-1
CATSRVWGNYGYTF TGTGCCACCAGCAGAGTATGGGGGAACTATGGCTACACCTTC TRBV15 . . TRBJ1-2
CSVGGADTQYF TGCAGCGTCGGTGGGGCGGATACGCAGTATTTT TRBV29-1 . . TRBJ2-3
CASRVTSGIQYF TGTGCCAGCAGAGTCACTAGCGGGATCCAGTACTTC TRBV2 TRBD2 . TRBJ2-5
CASSRAGTPYEQYF TGTGCCAGCAGTAGAGCCGGGACTCCCTACGAGCAGTACTTC TRBV6-6 . many TRBJ2-7
CAISGAGTPRETQYF TGTGCCATCAGTGGCGCCGGGACCCCCCGTGAGACCCAGTACTTC TRBV10-3 . once TRBJ2-5
CASSALGGQPQHF TGTGCCAGCAGCGCCCTGGGGGGTCAGCCCCAGCATTTT TRBV5-6 . once TRBJ1-5
CASSLAAGPAAFF TGCGCCAGCAGCTTGGCAGCCGGGCCTGCCGCTTTCTTT TRBV5-1 . . TRBJ1-1
CASSRPGTGPNTEAFF TGTGCCAGCAGCCGTCCCGGGACAGGTCCGAACACTGAAGCTTTCTTT TRBV7-9 TRBD1 once TRBJ1-1
CASSPAGVTQYF TGTGCCAGCTCACCAGCAGGGGTTACGCAGTATTTT TRBV18 . . TRBJ2-3
CASSTGGGDNYGYTF TGTGCCAGCAGTACCGGTGGAGGGGATAACTATGGCTACACCTTC TRBV28 . few TRBJ1-2
CASSIDRGAGKAFF TGTGCCAGTAGTATAGATCGGGGTGCGGGCAAAGCTTTCTTT TRBV19 . once TRBJ1-1
CASSYHGQGSYEQYF TGTGCCAGCAGTTACCATGGACAGGGGTCCTACGAGCAGTACTTC TRBV6-5 TRBD1 . TRBJ2-7
CASRLSPGNTIYF TGTGCCAGCAGATTATCTCCCGGAAACACCATATATTTT TRBV6-5 . . TRBJ1-3
CASSPAQTTTELFF TGTGCCAGCTCCCCGGCACAGACTACTACGGAGCTGTTTTTT TRBV18 . . TRBJ2-2
CASSLAGTGSGEQYF TGTGCCAGCTCACTCGCCGGGACAGGGTCGGGCGAGCAGTACTTC TRBV18 TRBD1 . TRBJ2-7